The source of this T cell receptor beta chain is a study of blood T cell repertoires in COVID-19. About the study: Acute-phase and convalescent COVID-19 samples originated in the United States, Italy and Spain.

Profiling relied on immunoSEQ multiplex PCR, and the TCRdb table lists in-frame clones only, not all of them. Of 310,000 or so clones listed, approximately 93% are singletons. The CDR3 is made up of 12 amino acids. CDR1 MNHEY and CDR2 SVGAGI come from the germline V gene. V shed 10 bases and J shed 1 base, with 10 bases lying between them. Seattle enrolled patients during active infection and tracked them longitudinally. The material sequenced was peripheral blood. This receptor was obtained from a woman aged 25 to 45 with COVID-19, enrolled during active disease. This chain joins TRBV6-5 and TRBJ1-1, with D possibly matching TRBD1 (6 bases). CDR3 coding DNA: TGTGCCATTAGGGGGGGGAACACTGAAGCTTTCTTT. The encoded protein is CAIRGGNTEAFF.